This T cell receptor beta chain stems from a study of blood T cell repertoires in COVID-19. The V gene's germline CDR1 is SGHAT and CDR2 FQNNGV. The CDR3 totals 12 residues. V lost 3 bases to trimming and J lost 7 bases, with 9 bases between them. Sequencing used immunoSEQ multiplex PCR; TCRdb keeps in-frame clones, though not all of them. This sample has some 46,000 clones; approximately 83% occur once, and the top ten carry under 40%. The chain is built from TRBV11-2 and TRBJ1-2; D remains unclear. Sequences were obtained from peripheral blood. The sequence came from a woman aged 80 or older with COVID-19, enrolled during active disease. In DNA form, the CDR3 reads TGTGCCAGCAGCTTCGGTGAGGTTGGCTACACCTTC. Translated, it gives CASSFGEVGYTF.